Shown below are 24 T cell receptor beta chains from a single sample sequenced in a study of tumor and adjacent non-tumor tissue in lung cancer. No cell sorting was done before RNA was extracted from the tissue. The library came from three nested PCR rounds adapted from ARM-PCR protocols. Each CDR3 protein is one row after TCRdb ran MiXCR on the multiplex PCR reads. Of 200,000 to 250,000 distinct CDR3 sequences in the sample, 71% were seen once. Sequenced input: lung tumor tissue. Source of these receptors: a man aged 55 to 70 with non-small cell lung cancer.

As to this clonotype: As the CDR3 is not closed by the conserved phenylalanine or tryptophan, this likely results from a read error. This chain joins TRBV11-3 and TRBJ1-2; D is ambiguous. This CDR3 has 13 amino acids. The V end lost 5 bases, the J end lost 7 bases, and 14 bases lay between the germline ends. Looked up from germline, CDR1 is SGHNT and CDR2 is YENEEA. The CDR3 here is CASSPRLDSGYTI. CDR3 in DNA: TGTGCCAGCAGCCCTCGTCTGGATTCTGGCTACACCATC.

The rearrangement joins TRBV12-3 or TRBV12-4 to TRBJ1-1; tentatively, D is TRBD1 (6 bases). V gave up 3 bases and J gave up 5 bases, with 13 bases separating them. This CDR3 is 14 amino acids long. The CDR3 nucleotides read TGTGCCAGCAGTTTGGGGGGCTTAGAGACTGAAGCTTTCTTT. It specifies CASSLGGLETEAFF.

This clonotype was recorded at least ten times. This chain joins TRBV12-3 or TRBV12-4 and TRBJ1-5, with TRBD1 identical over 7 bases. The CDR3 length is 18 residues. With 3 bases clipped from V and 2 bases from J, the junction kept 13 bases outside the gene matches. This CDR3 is CASSFGTAYFARNQPQHF. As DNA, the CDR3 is TGTGCCAGCAGTTTTGGGACAGCGTACTTTGCGCGCAATCAGCCCCAGCATTTT.

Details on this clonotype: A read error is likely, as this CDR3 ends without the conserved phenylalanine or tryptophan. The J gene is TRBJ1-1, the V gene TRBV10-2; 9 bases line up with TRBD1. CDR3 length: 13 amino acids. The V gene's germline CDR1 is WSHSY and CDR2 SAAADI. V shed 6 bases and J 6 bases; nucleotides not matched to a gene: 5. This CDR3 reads CASSRDRASEAFI. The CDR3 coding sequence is TGCGCCAGCAGCCGGGACAGGGCTTCTGAAGCTTTCATA.

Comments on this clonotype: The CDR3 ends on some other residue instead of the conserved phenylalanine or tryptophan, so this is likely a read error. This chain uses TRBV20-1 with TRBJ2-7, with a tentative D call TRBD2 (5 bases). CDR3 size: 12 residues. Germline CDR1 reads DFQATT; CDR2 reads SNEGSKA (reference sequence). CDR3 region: CNVIGVDSEQYS. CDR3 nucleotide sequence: TGCAATGTCATCGGGGTGGACTCCGAGCAGTACTCC.

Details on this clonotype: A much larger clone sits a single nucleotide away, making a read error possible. The CDR3 spells CASSQYKWGEAFF. The CDR3 DNA reads TGTGCCAGCAGCCAATATAAGTGGGGTGAAGCTTTCTTT. The chain carries TRBV4-2 and TRBJ1-1, with D hard to call. Trimming left V 2 bases short and J 7 bases short, with 11 bases between. CDR1 LGHNA and CDR2 YNFKEQ come from the germline V gene. The CDR3 is made up of 13 amino acids.

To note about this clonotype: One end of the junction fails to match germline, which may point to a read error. The CDR3 bases are TGCATTGCTACGGTGACCCGCAGCTCCTACGAGCAGTACTTC. Amino acid sequence: CIATVTRSSYEQYF. The chain couples TRBV20-1 to TRBJ2-7; D call uncertain. The CDR3 totals 14 residues. In germline, CDR1 is DFQATT, CDR2 SNEGSKA (reference sequence).

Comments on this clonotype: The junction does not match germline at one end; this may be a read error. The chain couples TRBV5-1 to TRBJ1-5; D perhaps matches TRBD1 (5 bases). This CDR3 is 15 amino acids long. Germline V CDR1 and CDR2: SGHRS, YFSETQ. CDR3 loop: CASSLAGGNSQPQHF. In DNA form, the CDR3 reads TGCGCCAGCAGTTTGGCCGGGGGAAACTCTCAGCCCCAGCATTTT.

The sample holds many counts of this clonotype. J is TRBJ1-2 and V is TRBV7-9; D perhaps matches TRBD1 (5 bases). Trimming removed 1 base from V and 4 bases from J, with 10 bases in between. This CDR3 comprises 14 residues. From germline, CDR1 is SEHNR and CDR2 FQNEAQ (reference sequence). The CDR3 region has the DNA TGTGCCAGCAGCTTAGTTGGGGGAGGCTATGGCTACACCTTC. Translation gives CASSLVGGGYGYTF.

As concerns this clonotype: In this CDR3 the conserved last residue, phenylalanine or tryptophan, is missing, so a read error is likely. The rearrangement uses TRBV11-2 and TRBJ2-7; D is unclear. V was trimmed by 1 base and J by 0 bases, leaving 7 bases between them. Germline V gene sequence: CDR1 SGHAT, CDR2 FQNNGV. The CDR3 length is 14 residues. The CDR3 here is CASSLVCTSYEQYS. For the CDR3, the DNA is TGTGCCAGCAGCTTAGTCTGCACCTCCTACGAGCAGTACTCC.

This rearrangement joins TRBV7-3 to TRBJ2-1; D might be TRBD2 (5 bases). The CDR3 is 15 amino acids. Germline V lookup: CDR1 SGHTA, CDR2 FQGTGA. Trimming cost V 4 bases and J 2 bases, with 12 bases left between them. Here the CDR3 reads CASSSRGGAYNEQFF. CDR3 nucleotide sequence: TGTGCCAGCAGCTCCCGAGGAGGTGCCTACAATGAGCAGTTCTTC.

The CDR3 here is CASSYPTSGRSLAYNEQFF. CDR3 DNA sequence: TGTGCCAGCAGTTACCCGACTAGCGGGAGGTCCCTGGCTTACAATGAGCAGTTCTTC. The chain combines TRBV6-2 or TRBV6-3 with TRBJ2-1, with 13 bases matching TRBD2. Germline V CDR1 and CDR2: MNHEY, SVGEGT. Trimming at V came to 2 bases and at J to 4 bases, leaving 11 bases not matched to a gene. The CDR3 runs to 19 residues.

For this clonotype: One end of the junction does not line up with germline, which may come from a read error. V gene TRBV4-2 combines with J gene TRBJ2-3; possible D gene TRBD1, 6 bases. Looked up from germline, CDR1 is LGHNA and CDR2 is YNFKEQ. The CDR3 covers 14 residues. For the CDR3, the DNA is TGTGCCAGTAGCCCCATTAGGGGGATGGATACGCAATATTTT. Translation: CASSPIRGMDTQYF.

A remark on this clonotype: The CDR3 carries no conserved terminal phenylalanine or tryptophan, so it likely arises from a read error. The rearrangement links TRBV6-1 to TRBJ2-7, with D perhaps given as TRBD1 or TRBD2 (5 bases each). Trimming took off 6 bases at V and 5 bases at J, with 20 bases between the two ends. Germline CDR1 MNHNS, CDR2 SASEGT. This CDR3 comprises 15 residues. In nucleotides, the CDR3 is TGTGCCAGCAGGGGGGACCACAAAGGGTCCCACGAGCAGTACTAC. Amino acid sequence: CASRGDHKGSHEQYY.

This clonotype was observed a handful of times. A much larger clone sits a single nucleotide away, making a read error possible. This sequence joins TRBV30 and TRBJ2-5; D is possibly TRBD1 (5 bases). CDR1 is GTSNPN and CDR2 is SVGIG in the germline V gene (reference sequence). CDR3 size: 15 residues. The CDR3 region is CAWGHVTVGKEAQYF. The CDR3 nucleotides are TGTGCCTGGGGACACGTGACCGTTGGCAAAGAGGCCCAGTACTTC.

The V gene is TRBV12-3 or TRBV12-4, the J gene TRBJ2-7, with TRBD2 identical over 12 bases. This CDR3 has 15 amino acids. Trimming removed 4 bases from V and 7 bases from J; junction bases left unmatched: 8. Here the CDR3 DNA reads TGTGCCAGCAGTTCATGGACTAGCGGGACGGGGGAGCAGTACTTC. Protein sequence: CASSSWTSGTGEQYF.

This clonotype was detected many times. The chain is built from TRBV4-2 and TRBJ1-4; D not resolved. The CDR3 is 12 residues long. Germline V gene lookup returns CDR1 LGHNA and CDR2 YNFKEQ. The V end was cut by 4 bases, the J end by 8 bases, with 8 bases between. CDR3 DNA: TGTGCCAGCAGCCTTTCGAACGAAAAACTGTTTTTT. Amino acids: CASSLSNEKLFF.

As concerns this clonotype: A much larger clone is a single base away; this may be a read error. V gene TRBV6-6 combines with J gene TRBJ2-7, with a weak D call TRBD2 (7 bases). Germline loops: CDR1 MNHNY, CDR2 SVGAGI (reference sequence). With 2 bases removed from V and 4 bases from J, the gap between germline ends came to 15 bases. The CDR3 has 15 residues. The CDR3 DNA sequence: TGTGCCAGCAGTTACCTAGCGGCACAGGGATACGAGCAGTACTTC. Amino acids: CASSYLAAQGYEQYF.

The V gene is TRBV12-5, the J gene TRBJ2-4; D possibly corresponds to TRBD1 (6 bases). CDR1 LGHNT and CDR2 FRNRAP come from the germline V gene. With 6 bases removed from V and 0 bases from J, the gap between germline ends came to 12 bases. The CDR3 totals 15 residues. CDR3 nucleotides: TGTGCTAGTGGCGAGGGACACCGAGCCAAAAACATTCAGTACTTC. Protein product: CASGEGHRAKNIQYF.

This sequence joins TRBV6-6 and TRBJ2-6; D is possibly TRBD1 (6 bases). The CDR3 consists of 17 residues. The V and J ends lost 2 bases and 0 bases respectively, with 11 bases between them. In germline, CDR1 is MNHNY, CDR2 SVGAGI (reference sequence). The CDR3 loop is CASSYPTGSSGANVLTF. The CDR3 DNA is TGTGCCAGCAGTTACCCGACAGGTTCCTCTGGGGCCAACGTCCTGACTTTC.

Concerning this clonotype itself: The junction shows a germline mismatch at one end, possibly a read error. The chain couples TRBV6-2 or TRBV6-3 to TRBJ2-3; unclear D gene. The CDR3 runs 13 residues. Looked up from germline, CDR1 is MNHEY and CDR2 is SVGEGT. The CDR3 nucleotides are TGTGCCAGCAGATACTCCCGCGTAGAAACGCAGTATTTT. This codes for CASRYSRVETQYF.

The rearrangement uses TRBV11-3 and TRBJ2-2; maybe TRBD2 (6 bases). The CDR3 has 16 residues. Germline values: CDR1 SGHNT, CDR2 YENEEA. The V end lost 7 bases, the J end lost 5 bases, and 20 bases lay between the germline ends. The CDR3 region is CASNIGGTTITGELFF. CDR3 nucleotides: TGTGCCAGCAACATAGGAGGGACCACCATTACCGGGGAGCTGTTTTTT.

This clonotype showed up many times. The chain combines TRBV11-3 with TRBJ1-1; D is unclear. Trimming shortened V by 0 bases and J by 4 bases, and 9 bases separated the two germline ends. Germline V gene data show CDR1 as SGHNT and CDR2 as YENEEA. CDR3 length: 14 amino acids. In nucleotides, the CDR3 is TGTGCCAGCAGCTTAGATCAGGAGGGCACTGAAGCTTTCTTT. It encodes CASSLDQEGTEAFF.

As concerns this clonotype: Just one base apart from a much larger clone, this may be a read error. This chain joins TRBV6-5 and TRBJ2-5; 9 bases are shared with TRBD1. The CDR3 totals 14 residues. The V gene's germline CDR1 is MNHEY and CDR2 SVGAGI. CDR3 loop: CASTYRTGEETQYF. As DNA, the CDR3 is TGTGCCAGCACTTACAGGACAGGGGAAGAGACCCAGTACTTC.